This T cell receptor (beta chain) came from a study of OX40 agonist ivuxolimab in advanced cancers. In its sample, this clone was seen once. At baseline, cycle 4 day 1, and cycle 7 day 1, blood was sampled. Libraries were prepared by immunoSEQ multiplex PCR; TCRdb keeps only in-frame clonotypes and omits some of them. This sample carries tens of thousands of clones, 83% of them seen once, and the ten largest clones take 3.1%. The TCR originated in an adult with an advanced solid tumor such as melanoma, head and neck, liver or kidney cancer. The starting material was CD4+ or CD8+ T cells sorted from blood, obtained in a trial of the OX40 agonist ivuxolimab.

CDR3 DNA sequence: TGTGCCAGTAGTCCTGGATATCTCAATCAGCCCCAGCATTTT. Translated, it gives CASSPGYLNQPQHF. The V gene is TRBV19, the J gene TRBJ1-5; D gene ambiguous. The V and J ends lost 5 bases and 3 bases respectively, with 11 bases between them. Germline CDR1 reads LNHDA; CDR2 reads SQIVND (reference sequence). The length of the CDR3 is 14 residues.